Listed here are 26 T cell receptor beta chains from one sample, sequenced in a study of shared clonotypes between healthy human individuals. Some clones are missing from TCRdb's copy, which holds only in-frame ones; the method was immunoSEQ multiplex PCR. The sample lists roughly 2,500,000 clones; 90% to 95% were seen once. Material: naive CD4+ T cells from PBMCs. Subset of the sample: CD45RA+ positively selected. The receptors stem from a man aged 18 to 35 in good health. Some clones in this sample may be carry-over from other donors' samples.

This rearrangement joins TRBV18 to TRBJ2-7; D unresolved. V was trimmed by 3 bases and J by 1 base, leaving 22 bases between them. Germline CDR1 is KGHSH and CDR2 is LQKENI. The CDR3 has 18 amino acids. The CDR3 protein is CASSPYPGPGLGSYEQYF. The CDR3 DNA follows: TGTGCCAGCTCACCTTATCCCGGGCCAGGCCTGGGGTCCTACGAGCAGTACTTC. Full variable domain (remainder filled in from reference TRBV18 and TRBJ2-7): NAGVMQNPRHLVRRRGQEARLRCSPMKGHSHVYWYRQLPEEGLKFMVYLQKENIIDESGMPKERFSAEFPKEGPSILRIQQVVRGDSAAYFCASSPYPGPGLGSYEQYFGPGTRLTVT.

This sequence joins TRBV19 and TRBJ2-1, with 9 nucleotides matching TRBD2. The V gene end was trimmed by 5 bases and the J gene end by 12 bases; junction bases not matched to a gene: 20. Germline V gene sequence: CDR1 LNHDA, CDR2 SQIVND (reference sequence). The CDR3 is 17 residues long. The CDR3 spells CASSPLAGSEPGRGQFF. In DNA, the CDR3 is TGTGCCAGTAGTCCGCTAGCGGGGTCCGAACCTGGCCGGGGGCAGTTCTTC.

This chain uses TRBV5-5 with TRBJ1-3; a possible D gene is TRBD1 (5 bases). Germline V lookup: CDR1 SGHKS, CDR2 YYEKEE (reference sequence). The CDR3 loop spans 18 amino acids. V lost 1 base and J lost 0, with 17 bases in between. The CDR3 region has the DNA TGTGCCAGCAGCTTGCAACAATGGCGACAGTTCTCTGGAAACACCATATATTTT. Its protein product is CASSLQQWRQFSGNTIYF.

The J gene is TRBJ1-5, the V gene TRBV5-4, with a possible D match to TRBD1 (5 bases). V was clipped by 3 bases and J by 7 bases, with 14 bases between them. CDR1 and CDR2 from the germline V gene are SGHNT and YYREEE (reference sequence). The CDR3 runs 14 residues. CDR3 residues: CASSSGLGHQPQHF. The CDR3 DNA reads TGTGCCAGCAGCTCGGGGTTGGGGCACCAGCCCCAGCATTTT. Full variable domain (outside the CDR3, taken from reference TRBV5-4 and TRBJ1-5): ETGVTQSPTHLIKTRGQQVTLRCSSQSGHNTVSWYQQALGQGPQFIFQYYREEENGRGNFPPRFSGLQFPNYSSELNVNALELDDSALYLCASSSGLGHQPQHFGDGTRLSIL.

CDR3 coding DNA: TGTGCCAGTAGCCCTGCTCTTTGGGACAGGGTCTACAATGAGCAGTTCTTC. Its translation is CASSPALWDRVYNEQFF. The chain has TRBV19 and TRBJ2-1, with TRBD1 matching over 9 bases. Looked up from germline, CDR1 is LNHDA and CDR2 is SQIVND (reference sequence). The CDR3 totals 17 residues. V lost 6 bases to trimming and J lost 3 bases; unmatched junction nucleotides: 12. The full variable domain, with the rest looked up from reference TRBV19 and TRBJ2-1, is DGGITQSPKYLFRKEGQNVTLSCEQNLNHDAMYWYRQDPGQGLRLIYYSQIVNDFQKGDIAEGYSVSREKKESFPLTVTSAQKNPTAFYLCASSPALWDRVYNEQFFGPGTRLTVL.

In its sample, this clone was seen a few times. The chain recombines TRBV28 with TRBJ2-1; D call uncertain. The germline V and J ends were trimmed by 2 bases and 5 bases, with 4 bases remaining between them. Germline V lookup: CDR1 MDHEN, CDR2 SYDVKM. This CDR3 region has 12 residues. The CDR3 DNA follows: TGTGCCAGCAGTTTACGAAACAATGAGCAGTTCTTC. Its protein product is CASSLRNNEQFF.

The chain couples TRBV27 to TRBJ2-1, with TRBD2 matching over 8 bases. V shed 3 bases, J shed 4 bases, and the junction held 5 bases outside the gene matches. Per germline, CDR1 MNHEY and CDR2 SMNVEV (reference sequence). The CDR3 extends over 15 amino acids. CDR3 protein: CASSFPASGYNEQFF. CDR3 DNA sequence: TGTGCCAGCAGTTTTCCGGCTAGCGGGTACAATGAGCAGTTCTTC.

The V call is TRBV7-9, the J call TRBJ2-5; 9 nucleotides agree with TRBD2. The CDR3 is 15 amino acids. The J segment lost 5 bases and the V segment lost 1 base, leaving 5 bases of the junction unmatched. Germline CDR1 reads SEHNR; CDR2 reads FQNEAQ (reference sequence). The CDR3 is CASSLGGLATETQYF. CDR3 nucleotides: TGTGCCAGCAGCTTAGGGGGACTAGCAACGGAGACCCAGTACTTC.

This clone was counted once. CDR3 sequence: CASSPAGIGANIQYF. The CDR3 region has the DNA TGTGCCAGCTCACCGGCGGGGATTGGGGCAAACATTCAGTACTTC. V usage is TRBV18 and J usage is TRBJ2-4; D may be TRBD2 (6 bases). This CDR3 has 15 residues. V dropped 3 bases and J dropped 6 bases, with 15 bases sitting between them. The germline gives CDR1 KGHSH, CDR2 LQKENI.

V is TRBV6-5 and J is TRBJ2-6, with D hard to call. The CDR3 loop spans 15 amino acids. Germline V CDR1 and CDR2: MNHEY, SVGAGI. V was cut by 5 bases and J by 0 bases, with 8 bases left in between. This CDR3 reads CASSPYASGANVLTF. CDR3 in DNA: TGTGCCAGCAGTCCCTACGCCTCTGGGGCCAACGTCCTGACTTTC.

DNA of the CDR3: TGTGCCAGCAGCTCCATCGGGGGGTCCACTGAAGCTTTCTTT. This gives the protein CASSSIGGSTEAFF. The chain carries TRBV28 and TRBJ1-1; D perhaps matches TRBD1 (5 bases). The germline V gene has CDR1 MDHEN and CDR2 SYDVKM. V lost 6 bases and J lost 4, with 15 bases in between. The CDR3 has 14 residues. The whole variable domain, remainder taken from reference TRBV28 and TRBJ1-1, is DVKVTQSSRYLVKRTGEKVFLECVQDMDHENMFWYRQDPGLGLRLIYFSYDVKMKEKGDIPEGYSVSREKKERFSLILESASTNQTSMYLCASSSIGGSTEAFFGQGTRLTVV.

The CDR3, as DNA: TGCAGCGTTGCCACTAGCGGGACCGTGGAGACCCAGTACTTC. Its protein product is CSVATSGTVETQYF. V and J are TRBV29-1 and TRBJ2-5; TRBD2 aligns across 10 bases. The junction had 7 bases not matched to a gene; V was cut back by 4 bases and J by 5 bases. This CDR3 is 14 amino acids long. Germline V gene sequence: CDR1 SQVTM, CDR2 ANQGSEA. The complete variable domain, with remaining parts taken from reference TRBV29-1 and TRBJ2-5, reads SAVISQKPSRDICQRGTSLTIQCQVDSQVTMMFWYRQQPGQSLTLIATANQGSEATYESGFVIDKFPISRPNLTFSTLTVSNMSPEDSSIYLCSVATSGTVETQYFGPGTRLLVL.

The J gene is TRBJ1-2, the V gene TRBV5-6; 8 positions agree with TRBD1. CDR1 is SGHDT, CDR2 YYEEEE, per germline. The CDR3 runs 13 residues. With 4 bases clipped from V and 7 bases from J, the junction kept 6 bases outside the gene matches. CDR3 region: CASSIRTGFGYTF. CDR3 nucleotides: TGTGCCAGCAGCATAAGGACAGGGTTTGGCTACACCTTC.

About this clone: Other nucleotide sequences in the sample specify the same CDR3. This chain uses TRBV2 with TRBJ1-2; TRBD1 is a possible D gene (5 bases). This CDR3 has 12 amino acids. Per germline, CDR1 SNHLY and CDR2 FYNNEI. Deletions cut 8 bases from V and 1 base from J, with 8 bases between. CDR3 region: CASRQGNYGYTF. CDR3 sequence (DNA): TGTGCCAGCCGCCAGGGTAACTATGGCTACACCTTC.

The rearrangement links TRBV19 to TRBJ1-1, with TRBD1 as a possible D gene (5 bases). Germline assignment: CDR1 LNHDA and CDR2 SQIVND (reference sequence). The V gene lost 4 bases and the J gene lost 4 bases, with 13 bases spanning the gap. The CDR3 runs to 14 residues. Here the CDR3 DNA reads TGTGCCAGTAGTACCCCAGGGTTGGGCACTGAAGCTTTCTTT. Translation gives CASSTPGLGTEAFF. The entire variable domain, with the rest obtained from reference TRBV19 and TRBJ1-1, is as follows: DGGITQSPKYLFRKEGQNVTLSCEQNLNHDAMYWYRQDPGQGLRLIYYSQIVNDFQKGDIAEGYSVSREKKESFPLTVTSAQKNPTAFYLCASSTPGLGTEAFFGQGTRLTVV.

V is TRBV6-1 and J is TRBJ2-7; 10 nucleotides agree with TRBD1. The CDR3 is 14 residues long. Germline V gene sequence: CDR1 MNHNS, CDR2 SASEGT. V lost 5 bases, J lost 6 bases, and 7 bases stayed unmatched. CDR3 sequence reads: CASSWTGGPGEQYF. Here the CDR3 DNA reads TGTGCCAGCAGTTGGACAGGGGGGCCTGGCGAGCAGTACTTC.

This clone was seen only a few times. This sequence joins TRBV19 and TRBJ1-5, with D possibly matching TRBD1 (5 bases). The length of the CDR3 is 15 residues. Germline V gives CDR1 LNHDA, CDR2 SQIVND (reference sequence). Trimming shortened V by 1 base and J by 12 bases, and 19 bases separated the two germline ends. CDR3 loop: CASSIGTGARNDQHF. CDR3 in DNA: TGTGCCAGTAGTATAGGGACCGGGGCCCGTAATGACCAGCATTTT.

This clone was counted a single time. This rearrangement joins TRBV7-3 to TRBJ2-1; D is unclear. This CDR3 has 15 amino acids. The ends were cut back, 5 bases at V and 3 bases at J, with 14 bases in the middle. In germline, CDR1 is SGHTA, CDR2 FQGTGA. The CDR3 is CASSLSGGNYNEQFF. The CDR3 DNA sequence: TGTGCCAGCAGCCTATCGGGTGGAAACTACAATGAGCAGTTCTTC. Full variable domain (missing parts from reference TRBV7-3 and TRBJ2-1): GAGVSQTPSNKVTEKGKYVELRCDPISGHTALYWYRQSLGQGPEFLIYFQGTGAADDSGLPNDRFFAVRPEGSVSTLKIQRTERGDSAVYLCASSLSGGNYNEQFFGPGTRLTVL.

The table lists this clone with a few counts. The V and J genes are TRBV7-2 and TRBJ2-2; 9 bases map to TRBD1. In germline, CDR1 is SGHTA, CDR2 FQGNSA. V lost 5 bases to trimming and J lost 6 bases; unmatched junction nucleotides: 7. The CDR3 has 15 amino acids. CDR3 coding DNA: TGTGCCAGCAGCCTGACAGGGGGTGGGGCCGGGGAGCTGTTTTTT. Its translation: CASSLTGGGAGELFF.

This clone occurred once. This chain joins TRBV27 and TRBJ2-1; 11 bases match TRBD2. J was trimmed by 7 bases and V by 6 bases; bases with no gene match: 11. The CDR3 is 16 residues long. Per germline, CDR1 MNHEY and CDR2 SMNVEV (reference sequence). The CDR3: CASRRTGTSGGNEQFF. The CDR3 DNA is TGTGCCAGCAGGAGAACCGGGACTAGCGGCGGGAATGAGCAGTTCTTC.

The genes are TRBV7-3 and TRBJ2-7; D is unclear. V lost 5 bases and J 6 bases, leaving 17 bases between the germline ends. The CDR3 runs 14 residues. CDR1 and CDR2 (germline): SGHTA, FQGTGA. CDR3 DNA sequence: TGTGCCAGCAGCCCCGGGCCTTTGCCCAGCGAGCAGTACTTC. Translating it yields CASSPGPLPSEQYF. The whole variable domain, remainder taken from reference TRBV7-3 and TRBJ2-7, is GAGVSQTPSNKVTEKGKYVELRCDPISGHTALYWYRQSLGQGPEFLIYFQGTGAADDSGLPNDRFFAVRPEGSVSTLKIQRTERGDSAVYLCASSPGPLPSEQYFGPGTRLTVT.

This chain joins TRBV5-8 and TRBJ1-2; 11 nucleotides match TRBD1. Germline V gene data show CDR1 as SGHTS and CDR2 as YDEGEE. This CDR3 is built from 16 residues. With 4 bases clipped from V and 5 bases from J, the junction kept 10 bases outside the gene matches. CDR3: CASSQEWTGGQYGYTF. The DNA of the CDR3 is TGTGCCAGCAGCCAAGAATGGACAGGGGGCCAGTATGGCTACACCTTC.

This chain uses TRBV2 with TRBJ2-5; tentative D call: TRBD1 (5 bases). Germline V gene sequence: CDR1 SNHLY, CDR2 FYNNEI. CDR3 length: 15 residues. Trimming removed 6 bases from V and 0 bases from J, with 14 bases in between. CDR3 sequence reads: CASRVTWTNQETQYF. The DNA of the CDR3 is TGTGCCAGCAGGGTGACATGGACAAACCAAGAGACCCAGTACTTC.

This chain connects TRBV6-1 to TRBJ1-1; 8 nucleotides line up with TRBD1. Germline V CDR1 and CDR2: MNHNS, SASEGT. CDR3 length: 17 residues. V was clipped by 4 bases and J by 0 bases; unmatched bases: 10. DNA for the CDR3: TGTGCCAGCAGTGGTTGGACAGGGTTTTTCATGAACACTGAAGCTTTCTTT. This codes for CASSGWTGFFMNTEAFF.

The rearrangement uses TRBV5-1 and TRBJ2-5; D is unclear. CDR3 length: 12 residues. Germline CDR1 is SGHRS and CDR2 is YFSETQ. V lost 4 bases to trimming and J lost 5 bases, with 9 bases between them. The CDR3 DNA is TGCGCCAGCAGCCGGACGGATGAGACCCAGTACTTC. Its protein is CASSRTDETQYF.

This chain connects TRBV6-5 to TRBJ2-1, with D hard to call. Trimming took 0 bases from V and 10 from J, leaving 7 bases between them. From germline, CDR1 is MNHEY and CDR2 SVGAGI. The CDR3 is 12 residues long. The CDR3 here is CASSYSPNEQFF. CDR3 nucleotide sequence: TGTGCCAGCAGTTACTCTCCCAACGAGCAGTTCTTC.